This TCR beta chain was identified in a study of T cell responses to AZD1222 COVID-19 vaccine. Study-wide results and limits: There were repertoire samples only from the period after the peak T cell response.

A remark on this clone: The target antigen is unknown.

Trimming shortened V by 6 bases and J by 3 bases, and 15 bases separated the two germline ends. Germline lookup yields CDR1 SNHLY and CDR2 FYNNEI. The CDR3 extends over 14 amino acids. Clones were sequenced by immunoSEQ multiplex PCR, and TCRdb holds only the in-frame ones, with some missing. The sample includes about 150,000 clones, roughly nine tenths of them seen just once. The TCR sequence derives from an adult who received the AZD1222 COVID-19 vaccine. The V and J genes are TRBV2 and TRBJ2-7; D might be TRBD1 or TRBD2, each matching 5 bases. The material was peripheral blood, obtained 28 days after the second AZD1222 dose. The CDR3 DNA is TGTGCCAGCAGGACGGGGCTGGCGGTCTACGAGCAGTACTTC. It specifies CASRTGLAVYEQYF. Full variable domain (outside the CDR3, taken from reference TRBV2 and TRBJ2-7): EPEVTQTPSHQVTQMGQEVILRCVPISNHLYFYWYRQILGQKVEFLVSFYNNEISEKSEIFDDQFSVERPDGSNFTLKIRSTKLEDSAMYFCASRTGLAVYEQYFGPGTRLTVT.